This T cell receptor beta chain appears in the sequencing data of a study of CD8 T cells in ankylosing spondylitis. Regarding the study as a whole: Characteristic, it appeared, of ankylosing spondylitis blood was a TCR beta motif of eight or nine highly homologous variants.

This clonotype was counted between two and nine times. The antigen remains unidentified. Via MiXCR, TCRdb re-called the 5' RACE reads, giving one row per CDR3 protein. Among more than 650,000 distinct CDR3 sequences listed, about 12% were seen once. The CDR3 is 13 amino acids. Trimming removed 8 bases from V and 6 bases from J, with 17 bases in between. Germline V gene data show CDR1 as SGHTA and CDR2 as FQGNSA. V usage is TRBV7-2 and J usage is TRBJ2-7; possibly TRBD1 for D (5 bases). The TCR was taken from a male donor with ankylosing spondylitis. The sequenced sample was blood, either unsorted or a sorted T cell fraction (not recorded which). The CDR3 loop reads CASFLYEGAEQYF. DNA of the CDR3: TGTGCCAGCTTTCTCTACGAAGGGGCCGAGCAGTACTTC.